The 11 T cell receptor beta chains below all came from one sample that was sequenced in a study of CD8+ T cells in alopecia areata. Investigators isolated RNA and reverse transcribed it into cDNA to act as the sequencing template. Assay used: immunoSEQ multiplex PCR; TCRdb lists only in-frame clones, some missing. The table lists around 180,000 clones, 60% of them singletons. Treatment meaning: oral pan-JAK inhibitor, 5-10 mg twice daily. The source material was CD4+ T cells sorted from blood, sampled at week 24, from a patient treated with tofacitinib. The source is a human donor with alopecia areata.

The J gene is TRBJ1-3, the V gene TRBV25-1; 7 nucleotides agree with TRBD1. The CDR3 length is 16 residues. The ends lost 4 bases at V and 3 bases at J; junction bases unmatched: 9. Germline V CDR1 and CDR2: MGHDK, SYGVNS. The CDR3 sequence is CASSGVTGPGGNTIYF. Written as DNA, the CDR3 is TGTGCCAGCAGTGGAGTGACAGGGCCAGGTGGAAACACCATATATTTT.

V usage is TRBV6-5 and J usage is TRBJ1-2; 8 bases are shared with TRBD1. Germline CDR1 MNHEY, CDR2 SVGAGI. With 6 bases clipped from V and 4 bases from J, the junction kept 1 base outside the gene matches. The CDR3 consists of 12 residues. The CDR3 loop reads CASRGQGYGYTF. In nucleotides, the CDR3 is TGTGCCAGCAGAGGACAGGGCTATGGCTACACCTTC.

The V gene is TRBV27, the J gene TRBJ2-6; 10 bases are a match to TRBD1. The CDR3 runs to 18 residues. CDR1 is MNHEY, CDR2 SMNVEV, per germline (reference sequence). V trimming: 2 bases; J trimming: 1 base; junction bases outside the gene matches: 5. The CDR3 DNA is TGTGCCAGCAGTTTACGAGGGACAGGGGTGTCTGGGGCCAACGTCCTGACTTTC. Translated, it gives CASSLRGTGVSGANVLTF.

The V call is TRBV4-3, the J call TRBJ2-7, with TRBD1 identical over 8 bases. The CDR3 spans 15 residues. Germline trimming cut 2 bases from V and 2 bases from J; bases unmatched to any gene: 5. The germline CDR1 and CDR2 sequences are LGHNA and YSLEER. CDR3 coding DNA: TGCGCCAGCAGCCAACAAGGACAGGGACCCTACGAGCAGTACTTC. Translation gives CASSQQGQGPYEQYF.

This clone occurred once. V is TRBV29-1 and J is TRBJ2-3, with 10 bases matching TRBD1. Germline V lookup: CDR1 SQVTM, CDR2 ANQGSEA. This CDR3 is 14 amino acids long. With 6 bases clipped from V and 3 bases from J, the junction kept 6 bases outside the gene matches. The chain's CDR3 is CSVRDRGRTDTQYF. In DNA form, the CDR3 reads TGCAGCGTGAGGGACAGGGGAAGGACAGATACGCAGTATTTT.

This clone appeared a few times. This chain uses TRBV16 with TRBJ1-1, with TRBD1 matching over 9 bases. The V gene end was trimmed by 4 bases and the J gene end by 6 bases; junction bases not matched to a gene: 3. This CDR3 contains 13 residues. Germline CDR1 is KGHSY and CDR2 is FQNENV. The CDR3 sequence: CASSRDRVSEAFF. CDR3 nucleotide sequence: TGTGCCAGCAGCCGGGACAGGGTTTCTGAAGCTTTCTTT.

This clone has only a few counts. This chain links TRBV19 with TRBJ2-3, with TRBD1 identical over 9 bases. V shed 7 bases and J 1 base; nucleotides not matched to a gene: 6. The CDR3 is 15 residues long. Germline V lookup: CDR1 LNHDA, CDR2 SQIVND (reference sequence). The CDR3 region has the DNA TGTGCCAGTACTCCTCGGACAGGGGGCACAGATACGCAGTATTTT. Translated, it gives CASTPRTGGTDTQYF. Combining the CDR3 with reference TRBV19 and TRBJ2-3 gives the whole variable domain DGGITQSPKYLFRKEGQNVTLSCEQNLNHDAMYWYRQDPGQGLRLIYYSQIVNDFQKGDIAEGYSVSREKKESFPLTVTSAQKNPTAFYLCASTPRTGGTDTQYFGPGTRLTVL.

In DNA form, the CDR3 reads TGCAGCGCCCGGGACGGGTCACAATCACCCCTCCACTTT. The encoded protein is CSARDGSQSPLHF. The chain links TRBV29-1 to TRBJ1-6; a possible D gene is TRBD1 (5 bases). Per germline, CDR1 SQVTM and CDR2 ANQGSEA. The CDR3 has 13 residues. The V gene lost 7 bases and the J gene lost 10 bases, with 17 bases spanning the gap. Drawing the rest from reference TRBV29-1 and TRBJ1-6, the complete variable domain is SAVISQKPSRDICQRGTSLTIQCQVDSQVTMMFWYRQQPGQSLTLIATANQGSEATYESGFVIDKFPISRPNLTFSTLTVSNMSPEDSSIYLCSARDGSQSPLHFGNGTRLTVT.

The rearrangement links TRBV4-3 to TRBJ2-2, with unresolved D. The CDR3 totals 13 residues. Germline V lookup: CDR1 LGHNA, CDR2 YSLEER. V was clipped by 1 base and J by 9 bases, with 9 bases between them. CDR3 DNA sequence: TGCGCCAGCAGCCAAGTCCTAGTCCGGGAGCTGTTTTTT. Protein product: CASSQVLVRELFF.

This chain connects TRBV4-3 to TRBJ2-6, with 12 nucleotides matching TRBD2. This CDR3 has 18 residues. V shed 2 bases and J 3 bases; nucleotides not matched to a gene: 5. Germline loops: CDR1 LGHNA, CDR2 YSLEER. DNA of the CDR3: TGCGCCAGCAGCCAACTAGCGGGGGGGCCGGATGGGGCCAACGTCCTGACTTTC. Protein sequence: CASSQLAGGPDGANVLTF.

V is TRBV7-2 and J is TRBJ1-2; 10 bases are shared with TRBD1. CDR1 and CDR2 (germline): SGHTA, FQGNSA. V lost 5 bases and J lost 6; bases outside the gene matches: 3. The CDR3 covers 13 residues. The CDR3 protein is CASSPTGGNGYTF. DNA for the CDR3: TGTGCCAGCAGCCCGACAGGGGGCAATGGCTACACCTTC.